The 14 T cell receptor beta chains in this list originate from one sample, sequenced in a study of shared clonotypes between healthy human individuals (dated by TCRdb to 2018 to 2020). The library was generated by the immunoSEQ multiplex PCR assay. Entries here come from immuneACCESS through TCRdb and include only in-frame sequences with V and J called. Some clones fail to appear in such tables; in the studies checked, an unresolved V gene covers under half of the shortfall, and the cause of the remainder is unknown. The sample yields approximately 640,000 clones; about 78% were counted once. In total, the top ten clones hold less than 2% of the sample. Material for sequencing was memory CD4+ T cells sorted from blood. Reading the label with the study, this specimen's cell subset or site is: CD45RA-negative fraction. Source of these receptors: a young woman in good health.

This clone was recorded at least ten times. V gene TRBV28 combines with J gene TRBJ1-3; no reliable D call. Deletions cut 5 bases from V and 7 bases from J, with 9 bases between. Germline V lookup: CDR1 MDHEN, CDR2 SYDVKM. This CDR3 has 12 amino acids. The CDR3 bases are TGTGCCAGCAGTCAAAACTCGAACACCATATATTTT. It translates to CASSQNSNTIYF.

The chain links TRBV18 to TRBJ1-1; D gene ambiguous. V was shortened by 10 bases and J by 1 base, with 19 bases between the two germline ends. Germline V CDR1 and CDR2: KGHSH, LQKENI. This CDR3 comprises 15 residues. This CDR3 is CATRTRDGENTEAFF. The CDR3 DNA sequence: TGTGCCACTAGAACAAGAGACGGAGAGAACACTGAAGCTTTCTTT.

In this sample, this clone turned up a few times. The V gene is TRBV4-1, the J gene TRBJ1-2, with D possibly TRBD1 on 5 matching bases. The V gene's germline CDR1 is MGHRA and CDR2 YSYEKL. V dropped 2 bases and J dropped 0 bases, with 7 bases sitting between them. CDR3 length equals 14 residues. In DNA form, the CDR3 reads TGCGCCAGCAGCCAACAGGGAGCTAACTATGGCTACACCTTC. Residues: CASSQQGANYGYTF.

This clone appeared a few times. The genes are TRBV7-9 and TRBJ1-5; 7 bases map to TRBD1. CDR1 and CDR2 from the germline V gene are SEHNR and FQNEAQ (reference sequence). There are 13 residues in the CDR3. Trimming cost V 8 bases and J 5 bases; bases outside gene matches: 6. The CDR3 loop reads CASARGTDQPQHF. CDR3 in DNA: TGTGCCAGCGCCAGGGGGACGGATCAGCCCCAGCATTTT. Full variable domain (remainder filled in from reference TRBV7-9 and TRBJ1-5): DTGVSQNPRHKITKRGQNVTFRCDPISEHNRLYWYRQTLGQGPEFLTYFQNEAQLEKSRLLSDRFSAERPKGSFSTLEIQRTEQGDSAMYLCASARGTDQPQHFGDGTRLSIL.

V gene TRBV27 combines with J gene TRBJ2-2, with 7 positions matching TRBD1. In germline, CDR1 is MNHEY, CDR2 SMNVEV (reference sequence). The CDR3 is made up of 15 amino acids. J gave up 3 bases and V 2 bases, and 3 bases lay outside the gene matches. CDR3 region: CASSLRQGDTGELFF. CDR3 DNA: TGTGCCAGCAGTTTACGGCAGGGGGACACCGGGGAGCTGTTTTTT.

The V gene is TRBV7-2, the J gene TRBJ2-5; TRBD2 matches 14 bases. The CDR3 is made up of 16 amino acids. CDR1 and CDR2 (germline): SGHTA, FQGNSA. Trimming cost V 5 bases and J 5 bases; bases outside gene matches: 7. The CDR3 protein is CASSQGLAGAKETQYF. CDR3 nucleotide sequence: TGTGCCAGCAGCCAGGGACTAGCGGGAGCTAAGGAGACCCAGTACTTC.

This clone was counted a few times. The rearrangement joins TRBV11-2 to TRBJ2-1; no clear D gene. CDR3 length: 11 amino acids. V was clipped by 6 bases and J by 10 bases, with 10 bases between them. Per germline, CDR1 SGHAT and CDR2 FQNNGV. The CDR3 coding sequence is TGTGCCAGCAGTTCAACACCAGAGCAGTTCTTC. This codes for CASSSTPEQFF.

The chain uses TRBV28 and TRBJ1-1; D possibly corresponds to TRBD1 (6 bases). Trimming cost V 5 bases and J 1 base, with 14 bases left between them. CDR3 size: 15 residues. CDR1 and CDR2 (germline): MDHEN, SYDVKM. DNA for the CDR3: TGTGCCAGCAGTGGGAGATGGGGGGCGAACACTGAAGCTTTCTTT. This translates into CASSGRWGANTEAFF.

This chain joins TRBV6-1 and TRBJ2-7; D ambiguous. The CDR3 is 11 residues long. V shed 7 bases and J shed 5 bases, with 9 bases lying between them. Germline loops: CDR1 MNHNS, CDR2 SASEGT. CDR3 residues: CASTVRDEQYF. The CDR3 DNA follows: TGTGCCAGCACAGTTCGCGACGAGCAGTACTTC.

In DNA form, the CDR3 reads TGTGCCAGCAGAATGACTAGCGGAGACTACGAGCAGTACTTC. This gives the protein CASRMTSGDYEQYF. The chain joins TRBV6-5 to TRBJ2-7; TRBD2 matches at 9 bases. Trimming took 6 bases from V and 3 from J; bases not matched to a gene: 6. The germline gives CDR1 MNHEY, CDR2 SVGAGI. This CDR3 has 14 amino acids.

This chain joins TRBV28 and TRBJ1-2; the D is unclear. The germline V gene encodes CDR1 MDHEN and CDR2 SYDVKM. The CDR3 is 13 residues long. Between the trimmed V and J ends, which lost 3 bases and 0 bases, there was a span of 5 bases. The CDR3 loop reads CASSFIANYGYTF. The CDR3 region has the DNA TGTGCCAGCAGTTTTATCGCTAACTATGGCTACACCTTC.

The rearrangement joins TRBV6-6 to TRBJ1-2; tentatively, D is TRBD1 (6 bases). The CDR3 covers 16 residues. Germline V gene lookup returns CDR1 MNHNY and CDR2 SVGAGI (reference sequence). V lost 3 bases and J lost 2, with 16 bases in between. CDR3 loop: CASSYGSPGANYGYTF. CDR3 DNA: TGTGCCAGCAGTTATGGTAGTCCAGGGGCCAACTATGGCTACACCTTC.

The CDR3 loop reads CASSYSDRLGTEAFF. CDR3 DNA sequence: TGTGCCAGCAGTTACTCCGACAGGTTGGGGACTGAAGCTTTCTTT. The rearrangement links TRBV6-5 to TRBJ1-1, with D possibly TRBD1 on 6 matching bases. Germline V gene sequence: CDR1 MNHEY, CDR2 SVGAGI. V lost 0 bases to trimming and J lost 5 bases, with 13 bases between them. The CDR3 spans 15 residues.

This clone has only one observation. The same CDR3 also results from other DNA sequences found in this sample. This chain joins TRBV5-1 and TRBJ1-1; 12 nucleotides match TRBD1. Unmatched junction bases numbered 1, after V lost 0 bases and J lost 4 bases. Germline assignment: CDR1 SGHRS and CDR2 YFSETQ. The CDR3 sequence is 15 residues long. CDR3 coding DNA: TGCGCCAGCAGCTTGGTGGGACAGGGGGCCACTGAAGCTTTCTTT. Amino acids: CASSLVGQGATEAFF.